The 2 T cell receptor beta chains given below trace back to one sample, sequenced in a study of blood T cell repertoires in COVID-19. TCRdb's copy holds only in-frame clones and misses some; the assay was immunoSEQ multiplex PCR. Of 350,000 to 400,000 clones listed, nearly 90% are singletons. The sequenced sample consisted of PBMCs or T cells enriched from blood (not recorded which). The source of these receptors is a woman aged 25 to 39 who had recovered from COVID-19.

The chain uses TRBV19 and TRBJ1-5, with 7 bases identical to TRBD1. From germline, CDR1 is LNHDA and CDR2 SQIVND (reference sequence). V shed 7 bases and J 3 bases; nucleotides not matched to a gene: 15. The CDR3 sequence is 17 residues long. CDR3 sequence: CASNDYRGWGFNQPQHF. CDR3 coding DNA: TGTGCCAGTAATGACTACAGGGGTTGGGGGTTCAATCAGCCCCAGCATTTT.

V gene TRBV20-1 combines with J gene TRBJ1-5; D uncertain. V was shortened by 3 bases and J by 2 bases, with 5 bases between the two germline ends. The CDR3 is 12 residues long. Germline V gives CDR1 DFQATT, CDR2 SNEGSKA (reference sequence). In DNA, the CDR3 is TGCAGTGCTAGTCAGGGCAATCAGCCCCAGCATTTT. Translation: CSASQGNQPQHF.